This entry features one T cell receptor beta chain sequence. The data were produced by immunoSEQ multiplex PCR, yet TCRdb's version contains in-frame clones alone and is incomplete. Of about 400,000 clones in the sample, approximately 95% were seen once. Germline V gene lookup returns CDR1 SGHVS and CDR2 FNYEAQ. CDR3 length: 14 amino acids. Trimming removed 3 bases at V and 1 base at J, with 10 bases between. This record belongs to a study of shared T cell receptors in the human thymus. The source of this sequence is a human donor. The rearrangement uses TRBV7-6 and TRBJ2-7, with D unresolved. Sequenced material: thymocytes. CDR3 nucleotides: TGTGCCAGCAGCTTTGACTTTACTTCCTACGAGCAGTACTTC. Translation: CASSFDFTSYEQYF.